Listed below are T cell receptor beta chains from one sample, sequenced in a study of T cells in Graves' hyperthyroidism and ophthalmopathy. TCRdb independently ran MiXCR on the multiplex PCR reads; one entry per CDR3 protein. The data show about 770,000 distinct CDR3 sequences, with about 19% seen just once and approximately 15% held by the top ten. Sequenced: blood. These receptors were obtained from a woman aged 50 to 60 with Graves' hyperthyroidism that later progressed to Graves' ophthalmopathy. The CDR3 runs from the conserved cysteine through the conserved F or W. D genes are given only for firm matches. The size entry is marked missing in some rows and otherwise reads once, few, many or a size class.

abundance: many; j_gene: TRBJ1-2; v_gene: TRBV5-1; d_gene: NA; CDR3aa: CASSSSDYGYTF; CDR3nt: TGCGCCAGCAGCTCTTCGGACTATGGCTACACCTTC
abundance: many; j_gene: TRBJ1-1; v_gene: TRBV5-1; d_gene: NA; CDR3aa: CASRSGMGGHTEAFF; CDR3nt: TGCGCCAGCAGATCCGGGATGGGGGGCCACACTGAAGCTTTCTTT
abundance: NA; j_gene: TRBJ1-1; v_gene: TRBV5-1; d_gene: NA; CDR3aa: CASSFDQGEAFF; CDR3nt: TGCGCCAGCAGCTTTGATCAGGGTGAAGCTTTCTTT
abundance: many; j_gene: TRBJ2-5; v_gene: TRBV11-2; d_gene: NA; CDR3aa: CASSLGISQDSETQYF; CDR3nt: TGTGCCAGCAGCTTAGGTATTTCGCAAGATTCGGAGACCCAGTACTTC
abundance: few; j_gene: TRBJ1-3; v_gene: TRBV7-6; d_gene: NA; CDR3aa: CASSLAPVTGNTIYF; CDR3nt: TGTGCCAGCAGCTTAGCGCCCGTCACGGGAAACACCATATATTTT
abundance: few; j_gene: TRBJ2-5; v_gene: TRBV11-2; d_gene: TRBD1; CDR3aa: CASSTYRGLETQYF; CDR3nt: TGTGCCAGCAGCACCTACAGGGGGCTGGAGACCCAGTACTTC
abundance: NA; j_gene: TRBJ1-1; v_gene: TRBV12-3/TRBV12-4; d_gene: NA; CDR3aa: CASSPMGTTEAFF; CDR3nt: TGTGCCAGCAGCCCTATGGGGACCACTGAAGCTTTCTTT
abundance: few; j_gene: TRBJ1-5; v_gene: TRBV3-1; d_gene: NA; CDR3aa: CASSHTGNGEPQHF; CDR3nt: TGTGCCAGCAGTCATACAGGGAACGGGGAGCCCCAGCATTTT
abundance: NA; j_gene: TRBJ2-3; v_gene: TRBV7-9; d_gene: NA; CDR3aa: CASSFFRGPLGTQYF; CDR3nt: TGTGCCAGCAGCTTCTTCCGGGGTCCATTGGGTACGCAGTATTTT
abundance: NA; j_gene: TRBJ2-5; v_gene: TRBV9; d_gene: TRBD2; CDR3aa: CASSVTRGGAETQYF; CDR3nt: TGTGCCAGCAGCGTAACCCGGGGGGGGGCGGAGACCCAGTACTTC
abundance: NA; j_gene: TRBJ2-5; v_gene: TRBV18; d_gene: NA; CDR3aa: CASSPSAGSHQETQYF; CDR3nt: TGTGCCAGCTCACCATCCGCAGGATCCCACCAAGAGACCCAGTACTTC
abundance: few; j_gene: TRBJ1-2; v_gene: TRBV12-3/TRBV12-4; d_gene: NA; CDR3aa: CASKLTGSGYTF; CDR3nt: TGTGCCAGCAAGCTGACAGGCTCTGGCTACACCTTC
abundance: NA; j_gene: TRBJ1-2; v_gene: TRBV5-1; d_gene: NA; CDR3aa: CASSPDNGYGYTF; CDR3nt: TGCGCCAGCAGCCCCGACAACGGCTATGGCTACACCTTC
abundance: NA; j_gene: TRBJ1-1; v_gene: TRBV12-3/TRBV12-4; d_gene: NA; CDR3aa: CASSSPLGMGTEAFF; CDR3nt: TGTGCCAGCAGTTCACCCCTAGGTATGGGCACTGAAGCTTTCTTT
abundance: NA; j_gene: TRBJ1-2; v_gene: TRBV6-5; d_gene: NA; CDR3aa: CASSYAREGYTF; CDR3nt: TGTGCCAGCAGTTACGCCAGGGAGGGCTACACCTTC
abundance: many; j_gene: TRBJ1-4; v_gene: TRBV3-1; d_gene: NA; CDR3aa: CASSQSGTNEKLFF; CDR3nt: TGTGCCAGCAGCCAATCAGGGACCAATGAAAAACTGTTTTTT
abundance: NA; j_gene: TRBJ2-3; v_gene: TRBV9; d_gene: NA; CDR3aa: CASSPHGGFTDTQYF; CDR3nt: TGTGCCAGCAGCCCCCACGGGGGCTTCACAGATACGCAGTATTTT
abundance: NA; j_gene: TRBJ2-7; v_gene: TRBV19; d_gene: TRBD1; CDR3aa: CASNGDRGPYEQYF; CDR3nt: TGTGCCAGTAACGGGGACAGGGGTCCCTACGAGCAGTACTTC
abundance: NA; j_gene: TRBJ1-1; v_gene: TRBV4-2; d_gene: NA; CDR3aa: CASRPFTETDTEAFF; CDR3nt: TGTGCCAGCCGCCCCTTTACCGAGACGGACACTGAAGCTTTCTTT
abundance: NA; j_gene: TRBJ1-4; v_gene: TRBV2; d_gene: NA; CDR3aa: CASSAMRASNEKLFF; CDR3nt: TGTGCCAGCAGTGCGATGCGGGCTTCTAATGAAAAACTGTTTTTT
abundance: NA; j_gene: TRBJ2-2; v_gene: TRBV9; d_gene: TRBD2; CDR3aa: CASSAALLLVGGANTGELFF; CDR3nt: TGTGCCAGCAGCGCAGCTCTACTTTTAGTCGGGGGGGCGAACACCGGGGAGCTGTTTTTT
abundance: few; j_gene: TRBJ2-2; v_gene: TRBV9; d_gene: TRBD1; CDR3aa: CASSGAGRGPPTNTGELFF; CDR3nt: TGTGCCAGCAGCGGTGCGGGCAGGGGGCCGCCTACGAACACCGGGGAGCTGTTTTTT
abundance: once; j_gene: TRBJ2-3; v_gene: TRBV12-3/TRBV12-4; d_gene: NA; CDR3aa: CASSKVGVGDTQYF; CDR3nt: TGTGCCAGCAGCAAGGTGGGGGTAGGAGATACGCAGTATTTT
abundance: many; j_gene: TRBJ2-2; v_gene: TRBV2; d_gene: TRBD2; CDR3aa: CASRTDGGANTGELFF; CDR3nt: TGTGCCAGCAGAACGGACGGGGGGGCGAACACCGGGGAGCTGTTTTTT
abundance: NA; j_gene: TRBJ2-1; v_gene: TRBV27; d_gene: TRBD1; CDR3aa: CASVDRDYNEQFF; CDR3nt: TGTGCCAGCGTGGACAGGGACTACAATGAGCAGTTCTTC
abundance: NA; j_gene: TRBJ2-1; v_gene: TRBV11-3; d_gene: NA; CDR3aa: CASSLDQRYEQFF; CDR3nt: TGTGCCAGCAGCTTAGATCAGCGTTATGAGCAGTTCTTC
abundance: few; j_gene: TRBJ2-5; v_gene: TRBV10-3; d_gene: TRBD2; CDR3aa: CAISGTSGGLQETQYF; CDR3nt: TGTGCCATCAGTGGGACTAGCGGGGGACTGCAAGAGACCCAGTACTTC
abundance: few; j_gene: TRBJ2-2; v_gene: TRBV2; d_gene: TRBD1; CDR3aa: CASRAGTGNPGELFF; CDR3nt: TGTGCCAGCAGAGCCGGGACAGGGAATCCCGGGGAGCTGTTTTTT
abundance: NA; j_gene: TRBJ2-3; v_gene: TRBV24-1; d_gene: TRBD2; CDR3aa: CATSDPGLANTDTQYF; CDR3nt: TGTGCCACCAGTGACCCCGGACTAGCGAACACAGATACGCAGTATTTT
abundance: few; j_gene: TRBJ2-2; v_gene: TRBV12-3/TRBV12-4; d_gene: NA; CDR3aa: CASSLGSRSSELFF; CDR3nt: TGTGCCAGCAGTTTAGGGAGCAGGAGCAGTGAGCTGTTTTTT